A selection of T cell receptor beta chains follows, all from one sample in a study of STAT5B mutations in CD4+ large granular lymphocyte leukemia. Profiled with immunoSEQ multiplex PCR; TCRdb holds only in-frame clones, not every one. The sample lists tens of thousands of clones; roughly 65% were seen once. The sample consisted of CD4+ T cells from blood buffy coats. All receptors come from a human donor in good health. The CDR3 runs from the conserved cysteine through the conserved F or W. D genes are given only for firm matches. Some rows have no size entry. The others give once, few or many, or a class for an expanded clone.

d_gene: NA
j_gene: TRBJ2-2
v_gene: TRBV5-4
abundance: NA
CDR3nt: TGTGCCAGCAGCCCCGGCGGGGCGAACACCGGGGAGCTGTTTTTT
CDR3aa: CASSPGGANTGELFF

d_gene: TRBD1
j_gene: TRBJ1-1
v_gene: TRBV19
abundance: few
CDR3nt: TGTGCCACAAGGGACAGGGGGCTAGGGGGCACTGAAGCTTTCTTT
CDR3aa: CATRDRGLGGTEAFF

d_gene: NA
j_gene: TRBJ1-2
v_gene: TRBV29-1
abundance: few
CDR3nt: TGCAGCGACCGTGGTGTTTATGGCTACACCTTC
CDR3aa: CSDRGVYGYTF

d_gene: NA
j_gene: TRBJ1-2
v_gene: TRBV9
abundance: NA
CDR3nt: TGTGCCAGCAGCCCCCGAGCCTTC
CDR3aa: CASSPRAF

d_gene: NA
j_gene: TRBJ1-1
v_gene: TRBV7-2
abundance: NA
CDR3nt: TGTGCCAGCAGCCTCCACGAAACAGGCTGGACTGAAGCTTTCTTT
CDR3aa: CASSLHETGWTEAFF

d_gene: NA
j_gene: TRBJ1-5
v_gene: TRBV19
abundance: few
CDR3nt: TGTGCCAGTAGCTGGAGCAATCAGCCCCAGCATTTT
CDR3aa: CASSWSNQPQHF

d_gene: TRBD1
j_gene: TRBJ1-4
v_gene: TRBV5-1
abundance: NA
CDR3nt: TGCGCCAGCAGCACCGGGACAGGGGATGAAAAACTGTTTTTT
CDR3aa: CASSTGTGDEKLFF

d_gene: NA
j_gene: TRBJ1-1
v_gene: TRBV5-1
abundance: NA
CDR3nt: TGCGCCAGCAGCTTTAGCGGTGCAGGGGTCTCTGAAGCTTTCTTT
CDR3aa: CASSFSGAGVSEAFF

d_gene: TRBD1
j_gene: TRBJ2-7
v_gene: TRBV18
abundance: NA
CDR3nt: TGTGCCAGCTCACCCGAATCGACAGGGGGCTACGAGCAGTACTTC
CDR3aa: CASSPESTGGYEQYF

d_gene: NA
j_gene: TRBJ2-3
v_gene: TRBV2
abundance: NA
CDR3nt: TGTGCCAGCAGTGAAGGGTTGGCAATGGTGCATACGCAGTATTTT
CDR3aa: CASSEGLAMVHTQYF

d_gene: NA
j_gene: TRBJ1-2
v_gene: TRBV5-1
abundance: NA
CDR3nt: TGCGCCAGCAGCTTGGGTCTAGACTATGGCTACACCTTC
CDR3aa: CASSLGLDYGYTF

d_gene: TRBD1
j_gene: TRBJ1-6
v_gene: TRBV7-8
abundance: few
CDR3nt: TGTGCCAGCAGCCCGGGACAGGGAGGGAATTCACCCCTCCACTTT
CDR3aa: CASSPGQGGNSPLHF

d_gene: TRBD2
j_gene: TRBJ2-7
v_gene: TRBV7-2
abundance: NA
CDR3nt: TGTGCCAGCAGCTCGCGGGGGGCTGACTCCTACGAGCAGTACTTC
CDR3aa: CASSSRGADSYEQYF

d_gene: NA
j_gene: TRBJ1-2
v_gene: TRBV10-3
abundance: NA
CDR3nt: TGTGCCATCGCCTCGGACGATAGAATGGGCTACACCTTC
CDR3aa: CAIASDDRMGYTF

d_gene: TRBD2
j_gene: TRBJ2-2
v_gene: TRBV5-4
abundance: NA
CDR3nt: TGTGCCAGCTTCCCCGGGCGGGGGGGCGACACCGGGGAGCTGTTTTTT
CDR3aa: CASFPGRGGDTGELFF

d_gene: TRBD1
j_gene: TRBJ1-2
v_gene: TRBV23-1
abundance: NA
CDR3nt: TGCGCCAGCAGACAGGGGACAGGGAACTTC
CDR3aa: CASRQGTGNF

d_gene: TRBD2
j_gene: TRBJ2-3
v_gene: TRBV9
abundance: NA
CDR3nt: TGTGCCAGCAGCGTGCACCACGGGGGGGCCGGCGATACGCAGTATTTT
CDR3aa: CASSVHHGGAGDTQYF

d_gene: TRBD1
j_gene: TRBJ1-6
v_gene: TRBV5-8
abundance: NA
CDR3nt: TGTGCCAGCAGCGCCGGACAGGGGAGGAATTCACCCCTCCACTTT
CDR3aa: CASSAGQGRNSPLHF

d_gene: TRBD1
j_gene: TRBJ1-2
v_gene: TRBV9
abundance: NA
CDR3nt: TGTGCCAGCAGCGCCAGAGGTACAGGGGGCTTAGGTTATGGCTACACCTTC
CDR3aa: CASSARGTGGLGYGYTF

d_gene: NA
j_gene: TRBJ2-1
v_gene: TRBV2
abundance: NA
CDR3nt: TGTGCCAGCAGTGAAAAGGAGGGGGGGCCATACAATGAGCAGTTCTTC
CDR3aa: CASSEKEGGPYNEQFF

d_gene: NA
j_gene: TRBJ1-1
v_gene: TRBV5-1
abundance: few
CDR3nt: TGCGCCAGCAGCCAGGAACGGGGCACTGAAGCTTTCTTT
CDR3aa: CASSQERGTEAFF

d_gene: NA
j_gene: TRBJ2-1
v_gene: TRBV7-5
abundance: NA
CDR3nt: TGTGCCAGAAGCCAAAGACCGGGACTAGCGGACTACAATGAGCAGTTCTTC
CDR3aa: CARSQRPGLADYNEQFF